The following is a TCR beta chain sequence with its context. The antigen is unknown. The data were obtained in a study of blood T cells in healthy people across ages. The CDR3 runs 16 residues. Looked up from germline, CDR1 is SGHRS and CDR2 is YFSETQ. Trimming left V 0 bases short and J 5 bases short, with 17 bases between. Then a second PCR, running roughly 6 to 12 cycles, was carried out with a sample-barcoded 5' primer and a J-beta primer mix. From the 5' RACE reads, TCRdb called clonotypes with MiXCR, one entry per CDR3 protein. The sample includes fewer than 2,000,000 distinct CDR3 sequences, almost 35% of them seen just once. Study-wide results and limits: Donors of long life had a larger count of naive CD4+ cells and greater diversity than aged donors. A strong correlation between TCR beta diversity and naive T cell percentage was seen.

The chain recombines TRBV5-1 with TRBJ2-5; D call uncertain. The sample comprised blood. The sequence was collected from a woman in her twenties or thirties in good health. CDR3 region: CASSLAGRSPTETQYF. The CDR3 DNA reads TGCGCCAGCAGCTTGGCCGGCAGATCACCCACGGAGACCCAGTACTTC.